This T cell receptor (beta chain) is drawn from a study of OX40 agonist ivuxolimab in advanced cancers. Whole-study context: Patients' therapy was ivuxolimab, an antibody that acts as an agonist of OX40 (CD134). Three patients showed partial responses: one hepatocellular carcinoma and two cutaneous melanoma cases.

Libraries were prepared by immunoSEQ multiplex PCR; TCRdb keeps only in-frame clonotypes and omits some of them. The data show 65,000 to 90,000 clones, around 89% seen once. From germline, CDR1 is MDHEN and CDR2 SYDVKM. This CDR3 comprises 15 residues. V dropped 2 bases and J dropped 3; count of bases not matched to a gene: 4. The chain is built from TRBV28 and TRBJ2-3; 8 bases map to TRBD2. This sample comprised CD4+ or CD8+ T cells sorted from blood, obtained in a trial of the OX40 agonist ivuxolimab. This receptor was obtained from an adult with an advanced solid tumor such as melanoma, head and neck, liver or kidney cancer. This chain's CDR3 is CASSLAGGQTDTQYF. The DNA for the CDR3 is TGTGCCAGCAGTTTAGCGGGGGGCCAGACAGATACGCAGTATTTT.